The T cell receptor (beta chain) described here comes from a study of cytomegalovirus exposure and HLA in healthy donors. Study-level points and caveats: Across donors, most TCRs were seen rarely, yet some public ones were widespread. As immune exposure information, only CMV serostatus was available.

Concerning this clone itself: What it binds is unknown.

The study ran its PCR with 60 Vbeta and 13 Jbeta primers. Profiling relied on immunoSEQ multiplex PCR, and the TCRdb table lists in-frame clones only, not all of them. The sample gives around 140,000 clones, 75% to 90% of which show up once; about 4.3% is in the top ten. Material: PBMCs. The sequence was obtained from a man aged 35-49 years in good health and CMV-seronegative.

CDR3 sequence reads: CASSSGTGGGGGYTF. CDR3 nucleotides: TGCGCCAGCAGTTCTGGGACAGGGGGCGGAGGTGGCTACACCTTC. The chain uses TRBV10-1 and TRBJ1-2; 12 nucleotides match TRBD1. Looked up from germline, CDR1 is WNHNN and CDR2 is SYGVQD (reference sequence). The CDR3 runs 15 residues. V gave up 5 bases and J gave up 7 bases; unmatched junction bases: 8.